A selection of T cell receptor beta chains follows, all from one sample in a study of blood T cell repertoires in COVID-19. Data came from immunoSEQ multiplex PCR; TCRdb stores just in-frame clones and leaves some out. The sample has hundreds of thousands of clones; about 80% are singletons. Sequencing was performed on peripheral blood. These receptors were collected from a woman older than 75 with active or convalescent COVID-19. CDR3s include the opening cysteine and the closing phenylalanine or tryptophan. A D gene is named only where the DNA matches it firmly. Clone size is not always given. Where it is, it says once, few, many or a class for expanded clones.

TRBJ2-1,TRBD2,-,TRBV11-2,CASSLPSGSDEQFF,TGTGCCAGCAGCTTACCTAGCGGGAGTGATGAGCAGTTCTTC
TRBJ2-1,TRBD1,-,TRBV9,CASSVAQGAYNEQFF,TGTGCCAGCAGCGTAGCACAGGGGGCCTACAATGAGCAGTTCTTC
TRBJ2-2,TRBD1,-,TRBV19,CASSAYRGRSPGELFF,TGTGCCAGTAGTGCCTACAGGGGGCGGTCCCCCGGGGAGCTGTTTTTT
TRBJ1-5,TRBD1,-,TRBV5-8,CASSLQGARNQPQHF,TGTGCCAGCAGCCTCCAGGGGGCTCGAAATCAGCCCCAGCATTTT
TRBJ2-1,TRBD1,few,TRBV30,CAWSVGGPQDEQFF,TGTGCCTGGAGTGTAGGGGGCCCTCAGGATGAGCAGTTCTTC
TRBJ1-5,TRBD1,once,TRBV28,CASSPGTGSSQPQHF,TGTGCCAGCAGTCCGGGGACAGGGAGTAGTCAGCCCCAGCATTTT
TRBJ1-6,TRBD1,few,TRBV27,CASSSDRGRSPLHF,TGTGCCAGCAGTTCTGACAGGGGGCGGTCACCCCTCCACTTT
TRBJ2-1,TRBD2,-,TRBV11-1,CASSLVAGDSREQFF,TGTGCCAGCAGCTTAGTTGCGGGGGATTCACGCGAGCAGTTCTTC
TRBJ2-7,TRBD1,once,TRBV5-1,CASSLGTGVIRYEQYF,TGCGCCAGCAGCTTGGGGACAGGGGTTATTCGCTACGAGCAGTACTTC
TRBJ2-4,-,once,TRBV2,CASSGGGYLGDSNIQYF,TGTGCCAGCAGTGGGGGGGGCTATCTTGGAGACTCAAACATTCAGTACTTC
TRBJ1-1,-,-,TRBV7-8,CASSFGSLGVNTEAFF,TGTGCCAGCAGCTTCGGTTCCTTAGGGGTGAACACTGAAGCTTTCTTT
TRBJ1-1,-,-,TRBV18,CASSPRDNLNTEAFF,TGTGCCAGCTCACCCCGGGACAACCTGAACACTGAAGCTTTCTTT
TRBJ1-2,-,-,TRBV5-8,CASSLLVPNYGYTF,TGTGCCAGCAGCCTACTCGTCCCTAACTATGGCTACACCTTC
TRBJ1-2,-,-,TRBV4-1,CASSQEGGPKNYGYTF,TGCGCCAGCAGCCAAGAGGGGGGACCGAAAAACTATGGCTACACCTTC
TRBJ2-7,TRBD2,-,TRBV28,CASTGGGPGYEQYF,TGTGCCAGCACCGGGGGGGGGCCTGGCTACGAGCAGTACTTC
TRBJ2-5,-,once,TRBV2,CACSREKQETQYF,TGTGCCTGTTCCCGGGAGAAACAAGAGACCCAGTACTTC